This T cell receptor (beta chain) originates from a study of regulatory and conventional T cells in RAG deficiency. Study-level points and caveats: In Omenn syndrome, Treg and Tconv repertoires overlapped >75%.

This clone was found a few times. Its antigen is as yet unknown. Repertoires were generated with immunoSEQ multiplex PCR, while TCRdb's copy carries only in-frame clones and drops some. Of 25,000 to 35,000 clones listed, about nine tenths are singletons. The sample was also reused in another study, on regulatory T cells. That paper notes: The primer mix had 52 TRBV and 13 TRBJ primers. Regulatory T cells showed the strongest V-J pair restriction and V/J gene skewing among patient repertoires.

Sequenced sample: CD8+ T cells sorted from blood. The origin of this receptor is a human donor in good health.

CDR3 loop: CASSLGGGYEQYF. The CDR3 DNA is TGTGCCAGCAGCTTAGGAGGGGGCTACGAGCAGTACTTC. The chain links TRBV7-9 to TRBJ2-7; D may be TRBD1 (6 bases). Trimming removed 1 base at V and 3 bases at J, with 7 bases between. This CDR3 comprises 13 residues. Germline CDR1 is SEHNR and CDR2 is FQNEAQ (reference sequence).